Given below is one T cell receptor beta chain in context. This specimen belongs to a study of blood T cells in healthy people across ages. Through a sample-barcoded 5' primer and a J-beta primer mix, a second PCR was run for roughly 7 to 12 cycles. In TCRdb, the 5' RACE reads were re-called with MiXCR into one record per CDR3 protein. The profile shows about 1,800,000 distinct CDR3 sequences, 28% of them singletons. The TCR comes from a woman younger than 45 in good health. Specimen: blood.

The CDR3 spells CASSLDRGAPNEQFF. Written as DNA, the CDR3 is TGTGCCAGCAGCTTAGACAGGGGGGCACCCAATGAGCAGTTCTTC. This chain connects TRBV11-2 to TRBJ2-1; perhaps TRBD1 as D (7 bases). CDR1 is SGHAT, CDR2 FQNNGV, per germline. Trimming pared 0 bases from V and 6 bases from J, leaving 12 bases between. This CDR3 is 15 amino acids long.